This is a list of T cell receptor beta chains from one sample in a study of blood T cell repertoires in COVID-19. TCRdb keeps only in-frame clones here, not all; method: immunoSEQ multiplex PCR. The sample records 70,000 to 100,000 clones, about 83% being singletons. Sequenced material: peripheral blood. The receptors stem from a woman aged 55-69 years with COVID-19, enrolled during active disease. Each CDR3 is given with its conserved first and last residue. The D gene is left open where the match is weak. Not every row has a clone size; where given, it reads once, few, many or a size class.

clone_size: -; j_call: TRBJ1-4; d_call: -; v_call: TRBV5-1; cdr3_nt: TGCGCCAGCAGCTTGGCAGGGCTTAATGAAAAACTGTTTTTT; cdr3_aa: CASSLAGLNEKLFF
clone_size: -; j_call: TRBJ2-5; d_call: TRBD2; v_call: TRBV3-1/TRBV3-2; cdr3_nt: TGTGCCAGCAGCCCCTGGACTAGCGGGGAGCAAGAGACCCAGTACTTC; cdr3_aa: CASSPWTSGEQETQYF
clone_size: -; j_call: TRBJ1-2; d_call: -; v_call: TRBV6-2/TRBV6-3; cdr3_nt: TGTGCCAGCAGTCCCGACTGGTTCTATGGCTACACCTTC; cdr3_aa: CASSPDWFYGYTF
clone_size: -; j_call: TRBJ2-1; d_call: TRBD2; v_call: TRBV4-1; cdr3_nt: TGCGCCAGCAGCCGGACCTTAGCGGGGGGGCTAATTGAGCAGTTCTTC; cdr3_aa: CASSRTLAGGLIEQFF
clone_size: few; j_call: TRBJ1-1; d_call: TRBD1; v_call: TRBV28; cdr3_nt: TGTGCCAGCGAGACAGGGGGAGGCCCAGGGACTGAAGCTTTCTTT; cdr3_aa: CASETGGGPGTEAFF
clone_size: -; j_call: TRBJ2-5; d_call: TRBD1; v_call: TRBV5-1; cdr3_nt: TGCGCCAGCAGCTTGGGCACAGGGGGCCAAGAGACCCAGTACTTC; cdr3_aa: CASSLGTGGQETQYF
clone_size: -; j_call: TRBJ2-7; d_call: TRBD1; v_call: TRBV18; cdr3_nt: TGTGCCAGCTCACCAAGTAACCCCCGGGACAGGGGGAGCGAGCAGTACTTC; cdr3_aa: CASSPSNPRDRGSEQYF
clone_size: -; j_call: TRBJ1-2; d_call: TRBD1; v_call: TRBV29-1; cdr3_nt: TGCAGCGTTCAGGACAGGGGGAGAGCATCCTATGGCTACACCTTC; cdr3_aa: CSVQDRGRASYGYTF
clone_size: -; j_call: TRBJ2-3; d_call: -; v_call: TRBV28; cdr3_nt: TGTGCCAGCAGTTTTCTTCTAGGGGCCCCAGATACGCAGTATTTT; cdr3_aa: CASSFLLGAPDTQYF
clone_size: -; j_call: TRBJ2-7; d_call: TRBD2; v_call: TRBV28; cdr3_nt: TGTGCCAGCAGTTTGGGGGGGTCCTCCTACGAGCAGTACTTC; cdr3_aa: CASSLGGSSYEQYF